The entry below gives a single TCR beta chain sequence along with its context. Antigen unknown. The data stem from a study of vaccination effects on CD4 cells after COVID-19. The overall study: After the second dose, samples were taken at median day 72.

Assay used: immunoSEQ multiplex PCR; TCRdb lists only in-frame clones, some missing. The sample lists some 23,000 clones, roughly three quarters occurring once. The ViraFEST assay expanded antigen-specific CD4+ T cells with viral peptide pools before sequencing. Culture lasted 10 days before CD4+ T cell isolation. Two doses of either BNT162b2 or mRNA-1273 were given to each participant. Germline V lookup: CDR1 SGHTA, CDR2 FQGNSA. The CDR3 has 17 residues. The V segment lost 5 bases and the J segment 0 bases; nucleotides outside the gene matches: 10. This rearrangement joins TRBV7-2 to TRBJ1-2; 9 nucleotides align to TRBD1. The TCR originated in a human donor who received a COVID-19 vaccine. Sequenced material: CD4+ T cells from PBMCs cultured with HCoV-229E spike peptides, taken after COVID-19 vaccination. The CDR3 here is CASSIPGQGFSNYGYTF. The CDR3 nucleotides are TGTGCCAGCAGCATCCCGGGACAGGGTTTCTCTAACTATGGCTACACCTTC. The full variable domain, completed using reference TRBV7-2 and TRBJ1-2, is GAGVSQSPSNKVTEKGKDVELRCDPISGHTALYWYRQSLGQGLEFLIYFQGNSAPDKSGLPSDRFSAERTGGSVSTLTIQRTQQEDSAVYLCASSIPGQGFSNYGYTFGSGTRLTVV.